The present T cell receptor beta chain was sequenced within a study of response to subunit inactivated influenza vaccine. Study-wide findings and caveats: The authors put forward the suggestion that each seasonal influenza vaccination may bring in only a limited number of new T cells.

Germline CDR1 and CDR2: LGHDT and YNNKEL (reference sequence). The CDR3 totals 16 residues. V trimming: 3 bases; J trimming: 1 base; junction bases outside the gene matches: 6. TCRdb redid the calling of the RT-PCR reads with MiXCR, one entry per CDR3 protein. The sample records around 530,000 distinct CDR3 sequences, 12% being singletons. For this clonotype: Its antigen is unidentified.

V is TRBV3-1 and J is TRBJ2-1; 7 bases match TRBD2. The input for sequencing was PBMCs from blood, taken on the day of vaccination. The clonotype comes from a man aged 45-60 years who received an inactivated influenza vaccine. The CDR3 DNA is TGTGCCAGCAGCCATACCGGGACTACGTCCTACAATGAGCAGTTCTTC. Translated: CASSHTGTTSYNEQFF.